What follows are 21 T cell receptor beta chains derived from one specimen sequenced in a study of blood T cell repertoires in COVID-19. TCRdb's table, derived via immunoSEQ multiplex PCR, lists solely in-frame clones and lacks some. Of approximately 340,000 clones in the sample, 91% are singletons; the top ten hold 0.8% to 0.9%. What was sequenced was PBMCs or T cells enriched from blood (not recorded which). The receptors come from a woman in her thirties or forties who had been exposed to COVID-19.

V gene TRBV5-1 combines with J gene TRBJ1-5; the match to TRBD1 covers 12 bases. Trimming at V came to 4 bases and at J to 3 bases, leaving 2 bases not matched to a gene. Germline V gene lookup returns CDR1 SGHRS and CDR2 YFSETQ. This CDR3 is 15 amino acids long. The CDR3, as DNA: TGCGCCAGCAGCCCGGGACAGGGGGCCAATCAGCCCCAGCATTTT. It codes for CASSPGQGANQPQHF.

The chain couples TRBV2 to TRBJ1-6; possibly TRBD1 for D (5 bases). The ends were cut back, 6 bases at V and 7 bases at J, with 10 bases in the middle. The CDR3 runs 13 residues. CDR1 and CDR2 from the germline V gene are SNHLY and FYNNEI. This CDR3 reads CASRLRGNSPLHF. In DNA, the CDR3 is TGTGCCAGCAGGCTCCGGGGGAATTCACCCCTCCACTTT.

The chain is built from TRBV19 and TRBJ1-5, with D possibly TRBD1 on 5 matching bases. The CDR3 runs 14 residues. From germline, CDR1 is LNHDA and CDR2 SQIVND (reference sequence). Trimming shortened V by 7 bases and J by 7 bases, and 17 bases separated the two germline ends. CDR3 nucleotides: TGTGCCAGTAATGATGGGGGGAAGGGACAGCCCCAGCATTTT. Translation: CASNDGGKGQPQHF. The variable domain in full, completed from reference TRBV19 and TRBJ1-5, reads DGGITQSPKYLFRKEGQNVTLSCEQNLNHDAMYWYRQDPGQGLRLIYYSQIVNDFQKGDIAEGYSVSREKKESFPLTVTSAQKNPTAFYLCASNDGGKGQPQHFGDGTRLSIL.

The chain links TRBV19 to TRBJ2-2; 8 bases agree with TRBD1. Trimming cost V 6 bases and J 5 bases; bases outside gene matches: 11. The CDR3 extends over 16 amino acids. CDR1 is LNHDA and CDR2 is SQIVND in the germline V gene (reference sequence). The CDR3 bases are TGTGCCAGTAGCCCGGACAGGGTGGTGGTTACCGGGGAGCTGTTTTTT. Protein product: CASSPDRVVVTGELFF.

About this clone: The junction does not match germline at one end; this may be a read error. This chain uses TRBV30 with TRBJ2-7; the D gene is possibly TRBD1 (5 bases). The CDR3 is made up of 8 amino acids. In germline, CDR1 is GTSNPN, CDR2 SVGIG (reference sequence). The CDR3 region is CAWSEGFF. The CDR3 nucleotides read TGTGCCTGGAGTGAGGGGTTCTTC.

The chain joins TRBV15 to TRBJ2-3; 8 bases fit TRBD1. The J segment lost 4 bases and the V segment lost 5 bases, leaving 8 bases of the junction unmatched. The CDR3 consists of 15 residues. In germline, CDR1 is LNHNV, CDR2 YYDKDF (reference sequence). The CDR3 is CATSLDRGGADTQYF. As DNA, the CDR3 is TGTGCCACCAGCCTTGACAGGGGAGGCGCAGATACGCAGTATTTT.

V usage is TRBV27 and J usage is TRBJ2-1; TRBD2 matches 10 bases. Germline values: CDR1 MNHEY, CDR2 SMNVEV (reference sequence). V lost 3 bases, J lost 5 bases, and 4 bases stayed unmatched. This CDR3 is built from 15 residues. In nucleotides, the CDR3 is TGTGCCAGCAGTTTCCCTAGCGGGGGTAACAATGAGCAGTTCTTC. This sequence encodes CASSFPSGGNNEQFF.

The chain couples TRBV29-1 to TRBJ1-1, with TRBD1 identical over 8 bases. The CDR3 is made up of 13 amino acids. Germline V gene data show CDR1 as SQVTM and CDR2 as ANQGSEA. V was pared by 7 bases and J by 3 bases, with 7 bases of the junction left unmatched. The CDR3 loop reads CSGSDRDDTEAFF. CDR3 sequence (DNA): TGCAGCGGATCGGACAGGGACGACACTGAAGCTTTCTTT. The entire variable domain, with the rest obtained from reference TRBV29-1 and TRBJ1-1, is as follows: SAVISQKPSRDICQRGTSLTIQCQVDSQVTMMFWYRQQPGQSLTLIATANQGSEATYESGFVIDKFPISRPNLTFSTLTVSNMSPEDSSIYLCSGSDRDDTEAFFGQGTRLTVV.

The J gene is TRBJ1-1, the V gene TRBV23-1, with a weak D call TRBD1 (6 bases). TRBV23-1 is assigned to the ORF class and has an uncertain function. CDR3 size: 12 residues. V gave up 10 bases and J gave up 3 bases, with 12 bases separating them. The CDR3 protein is CATQQGDTEAFF. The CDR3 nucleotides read TGCGCCACCCAACAGGGAGACACTGAAGCTTTCTTT.

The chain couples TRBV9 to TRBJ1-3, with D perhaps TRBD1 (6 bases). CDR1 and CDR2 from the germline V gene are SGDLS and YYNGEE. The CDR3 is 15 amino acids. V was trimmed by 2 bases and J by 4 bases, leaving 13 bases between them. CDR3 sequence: CASSVSGQKGNTIYF. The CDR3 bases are TGTGCCAGCAGCGTGTCCGGACAGAAAGGAAACACCATATATTTT.

The CDR3 here is CASSQSYRGRRNTIYF. The CDR3 nucleotides read TGTGCCAGCAGCCAAAGTTACAGGGGGCGAAGAAACACCATATATTTT. V and J are TRBV3-1 (or the pseudogene TRBV3-2) and TRBJ1-3; 9 nucleotides match TRBD1. The CDR3 runs to 16 residues. J was trimmed by 5 bases and V by 2 bases; bases with no gene match: 7. Germline V lookup: CDR1 LGHDT, CDR2 YNNKEL (reference sequence).

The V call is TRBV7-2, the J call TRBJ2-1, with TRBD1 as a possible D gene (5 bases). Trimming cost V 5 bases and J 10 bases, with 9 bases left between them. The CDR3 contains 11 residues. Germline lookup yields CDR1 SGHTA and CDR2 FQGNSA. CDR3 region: CASSLRTEQFF. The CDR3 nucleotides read TGTGCCAGCAGCCTAAGGACAGAGCAGTTCTTC.

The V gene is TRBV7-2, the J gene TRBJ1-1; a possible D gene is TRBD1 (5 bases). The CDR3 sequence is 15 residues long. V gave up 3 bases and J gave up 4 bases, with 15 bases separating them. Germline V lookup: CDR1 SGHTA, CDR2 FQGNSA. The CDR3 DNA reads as TGTGCCAGCAGCTTCCAAACGGGGACTAGCACTGAAGCTTTCTTT. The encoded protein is CASSFQTGTSTEAFF.

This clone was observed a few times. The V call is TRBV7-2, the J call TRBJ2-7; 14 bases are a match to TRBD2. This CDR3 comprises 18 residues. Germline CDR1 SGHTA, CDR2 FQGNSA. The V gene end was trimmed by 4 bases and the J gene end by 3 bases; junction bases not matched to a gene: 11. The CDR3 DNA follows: TGTGCCAGCAGCTCCTTAAGGGGGACTAGCGGGAGTCTCTACGAGCAGTACTTC. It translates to CASSSLRGTSGSLYEQYF.

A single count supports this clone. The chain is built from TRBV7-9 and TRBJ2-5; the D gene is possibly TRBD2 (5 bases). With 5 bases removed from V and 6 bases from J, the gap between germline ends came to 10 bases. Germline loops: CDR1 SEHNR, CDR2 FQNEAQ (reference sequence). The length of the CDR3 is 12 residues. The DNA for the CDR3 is TGTGCCAGCAGCGGCGCTAGCAAGACCCAGTACTTC. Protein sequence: CASSGASKTQYF.

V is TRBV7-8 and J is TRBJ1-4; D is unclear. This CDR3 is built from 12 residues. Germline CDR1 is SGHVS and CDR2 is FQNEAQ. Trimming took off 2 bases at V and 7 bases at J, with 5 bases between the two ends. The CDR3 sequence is CASSLNSEKLFF. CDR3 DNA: TGTGCCAGCAGCTTAAACTCTGAAAAACTGTTTTTT.

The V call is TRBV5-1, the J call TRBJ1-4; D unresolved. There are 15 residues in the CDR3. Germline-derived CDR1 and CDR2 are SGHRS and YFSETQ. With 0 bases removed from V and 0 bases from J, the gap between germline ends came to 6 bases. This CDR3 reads CASSLGGTTNEKLFF. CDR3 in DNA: TGCGCCAGCAGCTTGGGCGGGACAACTAATGAAAAACTGTTTTTT.

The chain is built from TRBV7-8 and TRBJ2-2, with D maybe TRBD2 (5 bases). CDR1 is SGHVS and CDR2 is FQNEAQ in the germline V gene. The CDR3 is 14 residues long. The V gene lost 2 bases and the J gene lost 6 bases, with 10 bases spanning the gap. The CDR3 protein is CASSLLSGAGELFF. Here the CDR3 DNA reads TGTGCCAGCAGCTTACTGTCCGGGGCCGGGGAGCTGTTTTTT. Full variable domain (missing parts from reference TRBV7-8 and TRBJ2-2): GAGVSQSPRYKVAKRGQDVALRCDPISGHVSLFWYQQALGQGPEFLTYFQNEAQLDKSGLPSDRFFAERPEGSVSTLKIQRTQQEDSAVYLCASSLLSGAGELFFGEGSRLTVL.

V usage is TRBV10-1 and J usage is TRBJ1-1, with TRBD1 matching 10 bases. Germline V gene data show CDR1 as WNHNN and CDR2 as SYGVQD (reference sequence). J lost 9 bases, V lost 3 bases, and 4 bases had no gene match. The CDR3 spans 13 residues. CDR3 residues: CASSEGTGVKAFF. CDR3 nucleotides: TGCGCCAGCAGTGAAGGGACAGGGGTGAAAGCTTTCTTT.

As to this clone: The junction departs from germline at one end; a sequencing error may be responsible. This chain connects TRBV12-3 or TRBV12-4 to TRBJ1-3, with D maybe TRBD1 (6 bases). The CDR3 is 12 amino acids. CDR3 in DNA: TGTGCCAGCAGCCCCGGGACATCCTGGTCCCATTTT. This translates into CASSPGTSWSHF.

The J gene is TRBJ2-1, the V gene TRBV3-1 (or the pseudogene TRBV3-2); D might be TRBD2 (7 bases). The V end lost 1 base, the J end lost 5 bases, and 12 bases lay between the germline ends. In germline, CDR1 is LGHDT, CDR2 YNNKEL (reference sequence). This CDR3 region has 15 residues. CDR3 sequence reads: CASSQGAGQNNEQFF. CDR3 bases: TGTGCCAGCAGCCAAGGAGCGGGACAAAACAATGAGCAGTTCTTC.